The 27 T cell receptor beta chains presented below share a single source sample, sequenced in a study of vaccination effects on CD4 cells after COVID-19. CD4+ T cell isolation took place after approximately 11 days of culture. Assay: immunoSEQ multiplex PCR; the TCRdb copy retains only in-frame clones and omits some. Among fewer than 40,000 clones listed, roughly 65% were seen once. The antigens these receptors bind are not known. The sequencing used CD4+ T cells from PBMCs cultured without peptide, collected before COVID-19 vaccination. The origin of the receptors is a human donor who received a COVID-19 vaccine.

The gene calls are TRBV19 and TRBJ1-5, with D perhaps TRBD1 (6 bases). Germline V CDR1 and CDR2: LNHDA, SQIVND (reference sequence). The CDR3 is made up of 16 amino acids. V gave up 6 bases and J gave up 0 bases, with 15 bases separating them. The CDR3 reads CASSLRDTYSNQPQHF. CDR3 nucleotide sequence: TGTGCCAGTAGCCTCCGGGACACTTATAGCAATCAGCCCCAGCATTTT.

There are a few counts of this clone. This chain joins TRBV27 and TRBJ1-1; 9 bases agree with TRBD1. This CDR3 spans 16 amino acids. Germline V lookup: CDR1 MNHEY, CDR2 SMNVEV (reference sequence). V shed 4 bases, J shed 1 base, and the junction held 7 bases outside the gene matches. The CDR3 DNA is TGTGCCAGCAGTTCCCCGGGACAGGGCGAGAACACTGAAGCTTTCTTT. Its protein is CASSSPGQGENTEAFF.

This chain uses TRBV25-1 with TRBJ2-3; 7 bases map to TRBD2. Germline V lookup: CDR1 MGHDK, CDR2 SYGVNS. The CDR3 is 12 residues long. Trimming cost V 6 bases and J 10 bases; bases outside gene matches: 7. The CDR3, as DNA: TGTGCCAGCAGCGCCGGGGAGGGAGCGCAGTATTTT. Translated, it gives CASSAGEGAQYF.

This chain joins TRBV6-4 and TRBJ2-2; TRBD2 agrees at 8 bases. Germline-derived CDR1 and CDR2 are MRHNA and SNTAGT. V gave up 7 bases and J gave up 3 bases; unmatched junction bases: 1. This CDR3 is 13 amino acids long. CDR3 loop: CASTAGDTGELFF. DNA of the CDR3: TGTGCCAGCACAGCGGGGGACACCGGGGAGCTGTTTTTT.

The chain joins TRBV18 to TRBJ2-1; 7 positions match TRBD2. The CDR3 runs 16 residues. Looked up from germline, CDR1 is KGHSH and CDR2 is LQKENI. Unmatched junction bases numbered 12, after V lost 1 base and J lost 9 bases. CDR3 residues: CASSPLGQLWGGEQFF. The CDR3 DNA reads as TGTGCCAGCTCACCACTGGGGCAACTCTGGGGGGGTGAGCAGTTCTTC.

The chain combines TRBV20-1 with TRBJ2-7; 11 bases agree with TRBD2. The CDR3 has 18 residues. CDR1 is DFQATT, CDR2 SNEGSKA, per germline (reference sequence). The junction had 15 bases not matched to a gene; V was cut back by 3 bases and J by 2 bases. CDR3 DNA: TGCAGTGCTAGTAGGGGGACTAGCGGCCGGGTCCGTACCTACGAGCAGTACTTC. Protein sequence: CSASRGTSGRVRTYEQYF.

The CDR3 sequence is CASSTSGTYNEQFF. Written as DNA, the CDR3 is TGTGCCAGCAGCACCAGCGGGACCTACAATGAGCAGTTCTTC. This sequence joins TRBV7-9 and TRBJ2-1, with 7 positions matching TRBD2. The junction had 3 bases not matched to a gene; V was cut back by 5 bases and J by 2 bases. This CDR3 is built from 14 residues. Germline assignment: CDR1 SEHNR and CDR2 FQNEAQ (reference sequence).

The gene calls are TRBV27 and TRBJ2-2, with 8 bases matching TRBD1. V lost 2 bases to trimming and J lost 6 bases; unmatched junction nucleotides: 5. Germline CDR1 MNHEY, CDR2 SMNVEV (reference sequence). This CDR3 comprises 15 residues. The CDR3 is CASSLGTGRPGELFF. In DNA form, the CDR3 reads TGTGCCAGCAGTTTAGGGACAGGAAGGCCCGGGGAGCTGTTTTTT.

The J gene is TRBJ2-5, the V gene TRBV7-8; D remains ambiguous. Germline assignment: CDR1 SGHVS and CDR2 FQNEAQ. Trimming shortened V by 2 bases and J by 2 bases, and 9 bases separated the two germline ends. The CDR3 extends over 14 amino acids. CDR3 residues: CASSLQLEQETQYF. CDR3 bases: TGTGCCAGCAGCTTACAACTGGAACAAGAGACCCAGTACTTC. Supplemented by reference TRBV7-8 and TRBJ2-5, the full variable domain reads GAGVSQSPRYKVAKRGQDVALRCDPISGHVSLFWYQQALGQGPEFLTYFQNEAQLDKSGLPSDRFFAERPEGSVSTLKIQRTQQEDSAVYLCASSLQLEQETQYFGPGTRLLVL.

The CDR3 reads CASSGWGQGVGYTF. CDR3 bases: TGTGCCAGCAGCGGATGGGGACAGGGGGTCGGCTACACCTTC. The rearrangement links TRBV13 to TRBJ1-2; 11 nucleotides line up with TRBD1. The junction had 7 bases not matched to a gene; V was cut back by 5 bases and J by 8 bases. The CDR3 length is 14 residues. Germline V gene data show CDR1 as PRHDT and CDR2 as FYEKMQ (reference sequence).

The rearrangement links TRBV3-1 (or the pseudogene TRBV3-2) to TRBJ1-1; D is uncertain. CDR1 and CDR2 (germline): LGHDT, YNNKEL (reference sequence). The CDR3 totals 13 residues. V was trimmed by 10 bases and J by 0 bases, leaving 12 bases between them. Here the CDR3 reads CATSATMNTEAFF. The CDR3 DNA sequence: TGTGCCACCTCAGCTACTATGAACACTGAAGCTTTCTTT.

The table lists this clone with a few counts. The chain employs TRBV5-4 and TRBJ1-2; TRBD1 matches at 7 bases. The ends lost 8 bases at V and 4 bases at J; junction bases unmatched: 11. The CDR3 runs to 14 residues. CDR1 is SGHNT, CDR2 YYREEE, per germline (reference sequence). The CDR3 DNA reads as TGTGCCAGTAAACGACAGGGTAGTGGCTATGGCTACACCTTC. Protein sequence: CASKRQGSGYGYTF.

CDR3 DNA sequence: TGTGCCAGCAGCGGGAGCGGGAGGACAGATACGCAGTATTTT. It yields the protein CASSGSGRTDTQYF. This sequence joins TRBV6-5 and TRBJ2-3, with 9 bases matching TRBD2. V shed 6 bases and J 3 bases; nucleotides not matched to a gene: 4. The CDR3 totals 14 residues. The germline V gene has CDR1 MNHEY and CDR2 SVGAGI.

This clone showed up just a few times. This chain uses TRBV27 with TRBJ1-4, with 10 positions matching TRBD1. CDR1 is MNHEY, CDR2 SMNVEV, per germline (reference sequence). There are 15 residues in the CDR3. The junction had 6 bases not matched to a gene; V was cut back by 4 bases and J by 7 bases. This CDR3 is CASSSTDRGPEKLFF. The CDR3 nucleotides are TGTGCCAGCAGTTCAACCGACAGGGGGCCTGAAAAACTGTTTTTT.

For this clone: The same CDR3 arises from other DNA sequences in this sample as well. V gene TRBV18 combines with J gene TRBJ2-3; no firm D call. V lost 0 bases to trimming and J lost 0 bases, with 1 base between them. The CDR3 loop spans 13 amino acids. Germline CDR1 reads KGHSH; CDR2 reads LQKENI. This chain's CDR3 is CASSPPSTDTQYF. CDR3 in DNA: TGTGCCAGCTCACCACCAAGCACAGATACGCAGTATTTT.

The V call is TRBV19, the J call TRBJ2-5, with D unclear. Germline CDR1 reads LNHDA; CDR2 reads SQIVND (reference sequence). With 0 bases removed from V and 5 bases from J, the gap between germline ends came to 10 bases. The CDR3 is 14 residues long. This CDR3 is CASSIDGFGETQYF. The CDR3 coding sequence is TGTGCCAGTAGTATAGATGGGTTTGGTGAGACCCAGTACTTC.

This chain links TRBV4-1 with TRBJ1-2; TRBD1 might be the D (5 bases). The CDR3 covers 16 residues. CDR1 MGHRA and CDR2 YSYEKL come from the germline V gene. The V end was cut by 0 bases, the J end by 4 bases, with 15 bases between. The CDR3 bases are TGCGCCAGCAGCCAAGATGTTGCAGGGCGAAGCTATGGCTACACCTTC. Translating gives CASSQDVAGRSYGYTF.

This chain uses TRBV5-8 with TRBJ2-5; D is perhaps TRBD2 (6 bases). V was clipped by 2 bases and J by 5 bases, with 13 bases between them. This CDR3 contains 14 residues. Germline V gene data show CDR1 as SGHTS and CDR2 as YDEGEE. CDR3 sequence: CASSFRRAGETQYF. CDR3 nucleotides: TGTGCCAGCAGCTTTAGGAGGGCGGGTGAGACCCAGTACTTC.

Within the sample, this clone is medium-sized. The gene calls are TRBV6-6 and TRBJ1-3; no reliable D call. Trimming took off 2 bases at V and 4 bases at J, with 15 bases between the two ends. Germline values: CDR1 MNHNY, CDR2 SVGAGI (reference sequence). The CDR3 has 16 residues. CDR3 DNA: TGTGCCAGCAGTTACAAACAGTCGAGTGTCGGAAACACCATATATTTT. Its protein is CASSYKQSSVGNTIYF.

The CDR3: CASSKGVLRGVADTQYF. CDR3 nucleotide sequence: TGTGCCAGCAGCAAAGGCGTTTTGCGGGGGGTGGCAGATACGCAGTATTTT. The chain is built from TRBV21-1 and TRBJ2-3; the listed D gene, TRBD2, was not tested against the DNA. TRBV21-1 is annotated as a pseudogene. This CDR3 region has 17 residues.

This rearrangement joins TRBV9 to TRBJ1-1; D is ambiguous. The V end lost 0 bases, the J end lost 6 bases, and 15 bases lay between the germline ends. This CDR3 region has 15 residues. CDR1 and CDR2 (germline): SGDLS, YYNGEE. The CDR3 sequence: CASSVAGWEVAEAFF. The CDR3 DNA reads TGTGCCAGCAGCGTAGCGGGGTGGGAGGTCGCTGAAGCTTTCTTT. Full variable domain (remainder filled in from reference TRBV9 and TRBJ1-1): DSGVTQTPKHLITATGQRVTLRCSPRSGDLSVYWYQQSLDQGLQFLIQYYNGEERAKGNILERFSAQQFPDLHSELNLSSLELGDSALYFCASSVAGWEVAEAFFGQGTRLTVV.

This clone was seen a few times. The gene calls are TRBV7-9 and TRBJ1-4; D is undetermined. The germline CDR1 and CDR2 sequences are SEHNR and FQNEAQ (reference sequence). The length of the CDR3 is 13 residues. Trimming cost V 4 bases and J 8 bases, with 11 bases left between them. The CDR3 loop is CASSWRDREKLFF. The CDR3 DNA sequence: TGTGCCAGCAGCTGGAGGGATAGAGAAAAACTGTTTTTT.

The chain employs TRBV28 and TRBJ2-1, with D perhaps TRBD1 or TRBD2 (7 bases each). The CDR3 is 16 amino acids. Per germline, CDR1 MDHEN and CDR2 SYDVKM. Trimming shortened V by 4 bases and J by 5 bases, and 18 bases separated the two germline ends. CDR3 DNA sequence: TGTGCCAGCAGTTCGCCGGGGACAGCGGGAAACAATGAGCAGTTCTTC. It translates to CASSSPGTAGNNEQFF.

The chain carries TRBV5-6 and TRBJ1-2; 7 nucleotides agree with TRBD1. V trimming: 4 bases; J trimming: 6 bases; junction bases outside the gene matches: 9. The CDR3 sequence is 14 residues long. Germline-derived CDR1 and CDR2 are SGHDT and YYEEEE. The CDR3: CASSGGTGVHGYTF. The CDR3 bases are TGTGCCAGCAGCGGAGGAACAGGGGTGCATGGCTACACCTTC.

V and J are TRBV7-8 and TRBJ2-1; D perhaps matches TRBD2 (6 bases). V lost 5 bases and J lost 4, with 15 bases in between. The CDR3 loop spans 15 amino acids. Germline assignment: CDR1 SGHVS and CDR2 FQNEAQ. The CDR3 reads CASSLLLGGYNEQFF. In DNA, the CDR3 is TGTGCCAGCAGCCTATTGCTGGGAGGTTACAATGAGCAGTTCTTC.

The chain combines TRBV18 with TRBJ1-3; the D gene is possibly TRBD1 (5 bases). Germline V lookup: CDR1 KGHSH, CDR2 LQKENI. V was shortened by 1 base and J by 2 bases, with 21 bases between the two germline ends. The CDR3 contains 19 residues. The CDR3 loop is CASSPRPQGSGWAGNTIYF. Here the CDR3 DNA reads TGTGCCAGCTCACCACGCCCGCAGGGTAGCGGCTGGGCTGGAAACACCATATATTTT.

CDR3: CASSQEPLAGRNTGELFF. The CDR3 DNA is TGTGCCAGCAGCCAGGAACCCTTAGCGGGAAGAAACACCGGGGAGCTGTTTTTT. The rearrangement uses TRBV4-2 and TRBJ2-2; TRBD2 agrees at 8 bases. Germline CDR1 LGHNA, CDR2 YNFKEQ. V lost 3 bases, J lost 2 bases, and 11 bases stayed unmatched. CDR3 length: 18 residues.